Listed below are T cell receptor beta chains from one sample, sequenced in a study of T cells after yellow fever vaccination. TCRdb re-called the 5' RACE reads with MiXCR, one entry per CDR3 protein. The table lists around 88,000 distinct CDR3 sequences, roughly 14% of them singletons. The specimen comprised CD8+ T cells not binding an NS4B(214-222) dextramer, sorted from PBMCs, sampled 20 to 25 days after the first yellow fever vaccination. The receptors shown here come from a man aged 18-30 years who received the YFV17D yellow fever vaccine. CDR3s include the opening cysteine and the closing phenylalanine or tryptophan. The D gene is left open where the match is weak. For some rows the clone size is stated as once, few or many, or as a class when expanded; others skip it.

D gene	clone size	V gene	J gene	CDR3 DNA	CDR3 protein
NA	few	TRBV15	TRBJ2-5	TGTGCCACCAGCAGTGAGGGTTTAGGTCTAAAGACCCAGTACTTC	CATSSEGLGLKTQYF
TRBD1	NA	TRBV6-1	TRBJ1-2	TGTGCCAGCAGGGACCTAAAACAGGGGACTCTCTATGGCTACACCTTC	CASRDLKQGTLYGYTF
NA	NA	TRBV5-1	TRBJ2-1	TGCGCCAGCAGCTTGGCTCTTGGGACTGCTGCCTATGAGCAGTTCTTC	CASSLALGTAAYEQFF
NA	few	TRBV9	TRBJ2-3	TGTGCCAGCAGCGATGGGACCCGGGGTACGCAGTATTTT	CASSDGTRGTQYF
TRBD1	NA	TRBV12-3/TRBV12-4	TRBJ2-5	TGTGCCAGCAGCGGCCGGACAGGGCACGCGGAGACCCAGTACTTC	CASSGRTGHAETQYF
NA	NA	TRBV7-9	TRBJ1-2	TGTGCCAGCAGCCGGAGCTATGGCTACACCTTC	CASSRSYGYTF
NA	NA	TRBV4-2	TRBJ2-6	TGTGCCAGCGGCCCCAAGGTCTATGTTGGGACGGAGTTCTCTGGGGCCAACGTCCTGACTTTC	CASGPKVYVGTEFSGANVLTF
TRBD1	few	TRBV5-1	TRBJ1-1	TGCGCCAGCAGCACAAGGGACAGCATGAACACTGAAGCTTTCTTT	CASSTRDSMNTEAFF
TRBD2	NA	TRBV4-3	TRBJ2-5	TGCGCCAGCAGCCAAGTTCCACCGGGACTAGCGGGGGGTCCCGAAGAGACCCAGTACTTC	CASSQVPPGLAGGPEETQYF
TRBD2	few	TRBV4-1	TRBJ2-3	TGCGCCAGCAGCCAAGTATCGACTAGCGGGGGAACAGATACGCAGTATTTT	CASSQVSTSGGTDTQYF
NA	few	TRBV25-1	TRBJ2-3	TGTGCCAGCAGTGTGACTAGTTTCAGCACAGATACGCAGTATTTT	CASSVTSFSTDTQYF
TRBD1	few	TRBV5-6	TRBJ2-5	TGTGCCAGCAGCCCCGAAGAGGGGGCGCGGAGGGAGACCCAGTACTTC	CASSPEEGARRETQYF
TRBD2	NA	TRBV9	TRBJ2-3	TGTGCCAGCAGTATTAGCGGGGGGGCCGGAGATACGCAGTATTTT	CASSISGGAGDTQYF